This T cell receptor beta chain was identified in a study of T cell repertoires in cytomegalovirus infection. Whole-study context: CMV epitopes used comprised recently identified HLA-C-restricted ones and well-studied HLA-B-restricted ones. CMV infection together with matching HLA type was indicated by public TCR beta signatures. Study-wide results and limits: Cumulative public TCR beta family frequency identified carriers of CMV plus the relevant HLA. Ex vivo responses were dominated by HLA-C-restricted CMV-specific TCR beta clonotypes.

Regarding this clonotype: Antigen: not known.

MiXCR, applied by TCRdb to the reads, yields one record per CDR3 protein. Of fewer than 950,000 distinct CDR3 sequences listed, less than 35% were seen once; the top ten hold around 12%. Germline V gene lookup returns CDR1 SEHNR and CDR2 FQNEAQ (reference sequence). The CDR3 covers 15 residues. V was pared by 5 bases and J by 4 bases, with 18 bases between. The genes are TRBV7-9 and TRBJ2-7; a possible D gene is TRBD1 (7 bases). This TCR was sampled from a human donor in good health (CMV status not recorded). Some clones in this sample may be carry-over from other donors' samples. The sample consisted of cultured CD8+ T cells from PBMCs, taken from culture after CMV antigen stimulation. The CDR3 DNA reads as TGTGCCAGCAGCACTGTGGAGGGGGCGCATTACGAGCAGTACTTC. This encodes CASSTVEGAHYEQYF. The whole variable domain, filled in from reference TRBV7-9 and TRBJ2-7, reads DTGVSQNPRHKITKRGQNVTFRCDPISEHNRLYWYRQTLGQGPEFLTYFQNEAQLEKSRLLSDRFSAERPKGSFSTLEIQRTEQGDSAMYLCASSTVEGAHYEQYFGPGTRLTVT.